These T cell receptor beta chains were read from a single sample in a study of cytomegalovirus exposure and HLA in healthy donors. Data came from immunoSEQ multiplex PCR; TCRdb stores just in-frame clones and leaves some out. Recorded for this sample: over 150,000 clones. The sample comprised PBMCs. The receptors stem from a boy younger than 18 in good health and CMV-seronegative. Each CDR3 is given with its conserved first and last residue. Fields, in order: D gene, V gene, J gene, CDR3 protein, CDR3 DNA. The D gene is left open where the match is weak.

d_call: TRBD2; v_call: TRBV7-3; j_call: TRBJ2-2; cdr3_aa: CASSSTSGEDTGELFF; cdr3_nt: TGTGCCAGCAGCTCCACTAGCGGGGAAGACACCGGGGAGCTGTTTTTT
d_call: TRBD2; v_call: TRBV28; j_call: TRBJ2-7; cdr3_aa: CASSFRGGAGGTYEQYF; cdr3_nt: TGTGCCAGCAGTTTCAGGGGCGGAGCGGGGGGAACCTACGAGCAGTACTTC
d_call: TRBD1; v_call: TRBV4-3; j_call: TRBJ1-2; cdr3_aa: CASSHSTGTGNGYTF; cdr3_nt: TGCGCCAGCAGCCATAGCACCGGGACAGGGAATGGCTACACCTTC
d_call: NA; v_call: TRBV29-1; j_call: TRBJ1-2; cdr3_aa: CSVWEGLSYGYTF; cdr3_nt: TGCAGCGTTTGGGAGGGCCTTAGCTATGGCTACACCTTC
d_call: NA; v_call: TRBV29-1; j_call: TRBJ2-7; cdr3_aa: CSVGSGTYEQYF; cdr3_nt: TGCAGCGTTGGATCAGGAACATACGAGCAGTACTTC
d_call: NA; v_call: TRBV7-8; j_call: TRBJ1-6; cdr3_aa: CASSPTAVSGSSPLHF; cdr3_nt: TGTGCCAGCAGCCCGACGGCAGTATCGGGTTCTTCACCCCTCCACTTT
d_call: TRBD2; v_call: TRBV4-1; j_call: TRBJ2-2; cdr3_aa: CASRQPLLAGGPGELFF; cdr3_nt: TGCGCCAGCCGACAACCCCTACTAGCGGGGGGGCCCGGGGAGCTGTTTTTT
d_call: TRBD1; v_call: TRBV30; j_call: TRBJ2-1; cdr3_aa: CAWFDSGQGPYNEQFF; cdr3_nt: TGTGCCTGGTTTGACTCGGGACAGGGGCCCTACAATGAGCAGTTCTTC
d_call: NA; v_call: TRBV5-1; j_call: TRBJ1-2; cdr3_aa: CASSPGGMSYGYTF; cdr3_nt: TGCGCCAGCAGCCCTGGAGGAATGTCCTATGGCTACACCTTC
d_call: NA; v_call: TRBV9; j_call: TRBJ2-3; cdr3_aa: CASSVATKLGSTDTQYF; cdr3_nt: TGTGCCAGCAGCGTAGCTACTAAACTAGGGAGCACAGATACGCAGTATTTT
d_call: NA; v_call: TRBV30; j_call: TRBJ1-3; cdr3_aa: CAWTGGSGNTIYF; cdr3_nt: TGTGCCTGGACGGGAGGGTCTGGAAACACCATATATTTT
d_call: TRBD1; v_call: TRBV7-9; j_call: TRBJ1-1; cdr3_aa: CASSRTGYTEAFF; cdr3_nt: TGTGCCAGCAGCCGGACAGGGTACACTGAAGCTTTCTTT
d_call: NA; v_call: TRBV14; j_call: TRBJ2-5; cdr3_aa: CASSPRLDQETQYF; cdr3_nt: TGTGCCAGCAGCCCCAGACTAGATCAAGAGACCCAGTACTTC
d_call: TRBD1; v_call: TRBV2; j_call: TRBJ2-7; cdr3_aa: CASTTDRIHEQYF; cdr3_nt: TGTGCCAGCACTACGGACAGGATCCACGAGCAGTACTTC
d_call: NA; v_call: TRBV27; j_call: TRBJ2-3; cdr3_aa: CASSPGTARTDTQYF; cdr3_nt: TGTGCCAGCAGTCCCGGGACTGCTAGGACAGATACGCAGTATTTT
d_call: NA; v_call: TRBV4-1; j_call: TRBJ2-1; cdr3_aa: CASSQLNNEQFF; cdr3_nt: TGCGCCAGCAGCCAATTAAACAATGAGCAGTTCTTC
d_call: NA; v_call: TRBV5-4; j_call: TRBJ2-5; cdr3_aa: CASSSQVLQETQYF; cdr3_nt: TGTGCCAGCTCTTCACAGGTCCTCCAAGAGACCCAGTACTTC
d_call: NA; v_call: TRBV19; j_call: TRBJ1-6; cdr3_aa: CAAGPGSSYNSPLHF; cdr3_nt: TGTGCCGCCGGACCGGGGAGCTCCTATAATTCACCCCTCCACTTT
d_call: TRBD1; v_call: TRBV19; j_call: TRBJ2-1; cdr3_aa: CASSQGTRLGEQFF; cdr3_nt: TGTGCCAGCTCACAGGGGACGCGGTTAGGTGAGCAGTTCTTC
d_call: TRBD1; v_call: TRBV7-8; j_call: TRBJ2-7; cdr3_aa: CASSSRTGWEQYF; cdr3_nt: TGTGCCAGCAGCTCCCGGACAGGCTGGGAGCAGTACTTC
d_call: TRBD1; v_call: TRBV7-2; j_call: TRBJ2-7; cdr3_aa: CASSAETGGSYEQYF; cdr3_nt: TGTGCCAGCAGCGCCGAGACAGGGGGGTCCTACGAGCAGTACTTC
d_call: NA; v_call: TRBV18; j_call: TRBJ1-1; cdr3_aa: CASQDLTIATEAFF; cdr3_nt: TGTGCCAGCCAAGATCTGACAATCGCCACTGAAGCTTTCTTT
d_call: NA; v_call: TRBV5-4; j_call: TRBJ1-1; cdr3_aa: CASSSAWGGPLNTEAFF; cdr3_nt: TGTGCCAGCAGCTCGGCCTGGGGGGGCCCTCTGAACACTGAAGCTTTCTTT
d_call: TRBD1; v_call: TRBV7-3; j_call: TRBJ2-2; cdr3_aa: CASCLTGGGTGELFF; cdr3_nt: TGTGCCAGTTGCCTGACAGGGGGCGGAACCGGGGAGCTGTTTTTT
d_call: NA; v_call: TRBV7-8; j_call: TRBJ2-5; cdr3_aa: CASSSKQYQETQYF; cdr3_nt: TGTGCCAGCAGCTCAAAACAGTACCAAGAGACCCAGTACTTC
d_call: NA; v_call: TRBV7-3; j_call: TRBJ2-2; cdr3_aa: CASSLDRANTGELFF; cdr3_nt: TGTGCCAGCAGCTTAGACCGGGCGAACACCGGGGAGCTGTTTTTT
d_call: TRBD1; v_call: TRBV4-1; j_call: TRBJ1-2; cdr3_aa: CASSHGQGTRGYTF; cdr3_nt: TGCGCCAGCAGCCACGGACAGGGGACAAGGGGCTACACCTTC
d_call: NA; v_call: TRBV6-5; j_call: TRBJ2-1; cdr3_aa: CASRSPGEQFF; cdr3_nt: TGTGCCAGCAGGAGTCCCGGTGAGCAGTTCTTC
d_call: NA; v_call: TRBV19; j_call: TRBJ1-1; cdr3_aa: CASIPSPRYTEAFF; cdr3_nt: TGTGCCAGTATACCGTCTCCCAGATACACTGAAGCTTTCTTT
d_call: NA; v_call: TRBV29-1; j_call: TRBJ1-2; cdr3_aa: CSVSGGTTVNYGYTF; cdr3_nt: TGCAGCGTCTCCGGCGGGACGACGGTTAACTATGGCTACACCTTC
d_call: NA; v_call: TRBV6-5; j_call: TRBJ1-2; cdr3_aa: CASNGGRDAYGYTF; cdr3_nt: TGTGCCAGCAACGGTGGGAGGGACGCCTATGGCTACACCTTC
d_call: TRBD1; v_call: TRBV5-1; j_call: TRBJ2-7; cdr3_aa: CASSLGTGIEQYF; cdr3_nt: TGCGCCAGCAGCTTGGGGACAGGGATCGAGCAGTACTTC
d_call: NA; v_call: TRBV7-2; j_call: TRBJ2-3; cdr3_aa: CASSLATDTDTQYF; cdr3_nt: TGTGCCAGCAGCTTAGCGACAGACACAGATACGCAGTATTTT
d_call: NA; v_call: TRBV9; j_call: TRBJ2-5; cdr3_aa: CASSVSGYVQETQYF; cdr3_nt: TGTGCCAGCAGCGTAAGCGGTTACGTCCAAGAGACCCAGTACTTC
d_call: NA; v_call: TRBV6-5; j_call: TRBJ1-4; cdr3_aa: CASSLGGFSNEKLFF; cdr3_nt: TGTGCCAGCAGCCTTGGAGGGTTTTCTAATGAAAAACTGTTTTTT
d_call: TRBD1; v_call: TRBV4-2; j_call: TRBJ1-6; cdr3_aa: CASSRAGDRDNSPLHF; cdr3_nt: TGTGCCAGCAGCCGGGCGGGGGACAGGGATAATTCACCCCTCCACTTT
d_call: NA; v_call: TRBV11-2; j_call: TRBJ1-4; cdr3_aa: CASSPRGNEKLFF; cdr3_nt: TGTGCCAGCAGCCCCCGGGGAAATGAAAAACTGTTTTTT
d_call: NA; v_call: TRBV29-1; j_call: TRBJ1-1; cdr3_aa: CSGQSGPEAFF; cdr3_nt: TGCAGCGGACAAAGTGGGCCTGAAGCTTTCTTT
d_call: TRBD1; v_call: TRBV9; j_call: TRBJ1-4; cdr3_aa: CASSVTGGTNEKLFF; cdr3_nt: TGTGCCAGCAGCGTAACAGGGGGCACTAATGAAAAACTGTTTTTT
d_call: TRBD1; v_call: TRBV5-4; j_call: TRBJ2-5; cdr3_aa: CASSLARTGQYQETQYF; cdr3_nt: TGTGCCAGCAGCTTGGCCCGGACAGGGCAGTACCAAGAGACCCAGTACTTC
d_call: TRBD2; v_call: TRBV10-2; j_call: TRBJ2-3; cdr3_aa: CASSGLAGGGITDTQYF; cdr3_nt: TGCGCCAGCAGCGGACTAGCGGGGGGGGGAATCACAGATACGCAGTATTTT